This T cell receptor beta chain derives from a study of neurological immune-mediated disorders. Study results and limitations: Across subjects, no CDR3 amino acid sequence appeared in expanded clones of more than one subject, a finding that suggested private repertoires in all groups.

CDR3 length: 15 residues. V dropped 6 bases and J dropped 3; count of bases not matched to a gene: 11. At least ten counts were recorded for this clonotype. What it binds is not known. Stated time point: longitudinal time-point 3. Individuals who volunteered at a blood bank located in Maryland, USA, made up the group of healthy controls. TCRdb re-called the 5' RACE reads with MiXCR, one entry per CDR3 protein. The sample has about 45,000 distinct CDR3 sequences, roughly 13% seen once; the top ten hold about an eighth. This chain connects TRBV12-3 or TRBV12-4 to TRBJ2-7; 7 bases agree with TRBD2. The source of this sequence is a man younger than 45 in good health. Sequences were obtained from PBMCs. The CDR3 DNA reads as TGTGCCAGCAGGGCGCGTAGCGGGCTTGACTACGAGCAGTACTTC. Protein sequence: CASRARSGLDYEQYF.